Shown below are 19 T cell receptor beta chains from a single sample sequenced in a study of neurological immune-mediated disorders. A single record per CDR3 protein comes from TCRdb applying MiXCR to the 5' RACE reads. The profile shows tens of thousands of distinct CDR3 sequences, about 9.3% of them singletons. The sequencing sample was made of PBMCs. Every receptor here comes from a man aged 35 to 55 in good health.

This clonotype has at least ten counts. This chain links TRBV20-1 with TRBJ2-7; D is possibly TRBD1 (5 bases). Trimming shortened V by 6 bases and J by 2 bases, and 11 bases separated the two germline ends. The CDR3 has 12 amino acids. Germline V gene lookup returns CDR1 DFQATT and CDR2 SNEGSKA (reference sequence). The CDR3 nucleotides read TGCAGTGCGGGTAGGGGAACCTACGAGCAGTACTTC. This sequence encodes CSAGRGTYEQYF.

This clonotype was recorded at least ten times. This chain joins TRBV12-3 or TRBV12-4 and TRBJ1-1, with TRBD1 matching 9 bases. CDR3 length equals 15 residues. V shed 6 bases and J 1 base; nucleotides not matched to a gene: 6. Here the CDR3 reads CASSLQGAKNTEAFF. In nucleotides, the CDR3 is TGTGCCAGCAGCCTACAGGGGGCGAAGAACACTGAAGCTTTCTTT.

This clonotype showed up many times. The rearrangement uses TRBV7-2 and TRBJ2-7, with TRBD2 matching over 8 bases. Trimming took 5 bases from V and 0 from J; bases not matched to a gene: 3. There are 14 residues in the CDR3. The germline V gene encodes CDR1 SGHTA and CDR2 FQGNSA. Written as DNA, the CDR3 is TGTGCCAGCAGCCGGGGGGGGAGCTCCTACGAGCAGTACTTC. Encoded protein: CASSRGGSSYEQYF.

The V call is TRBV27, the J call TRBJ2-2; no definite D call. The germline V gene has CDR1 MNHEY and CDR2 SMNVEV (reference sequence). V was trimmed by 5 bases and J by 0 bases, leaving 16 bases between them. This CDR3 is built from 17 residues. DNA of the CDR3: TGTGCCAGCAGTATTAACGGGTTCCCTCCGAACACCGGGGAGCTGTTTTTT. Protein: CASSINGFPPNTGELFF.

This clonotype occurred many times. The chain joins TRBV20-1 to TRBJ1-5, with D perhaps TRBD1 (6 bases). The CDR3 is 14 residues long. Germline CDR1 and CDR2: DFQATT and SNEGSKA (reference sequence). The V end lost 1 base, the J end lost 6 bases, and 13 bases lay between the germline ends. CDR3 loop: CSARGTDGAQPQHF. The DNA of the CDR3 is TGCAGTGCTAGAGGGACAGACGGCGCTCAGCCCCAGCATTTT.

In this sample, this clonotype turned up many times. This sequence joins TRBV11-1 and TRBJ2-7; D is unresolved. Germline-derived CDR1 and CDR2 are SGHAT and FQDESV (reference sequence). The CDR3 consists of 14 residues. V was trimmed by 1 base and J by 8 bases, leaving 15 bases between them. This CDR3 reads CASSLDVSTWKQYF. Here the CDR3 DNA reads TGTGCCAGCAGCTTAGACGTGAGCACGTGGAAGCAGTACTTC.

The table lists this clonotype with many counts. This chain joins TRBV28 and TRBJ2-1; no clear D gene. The V gene's germline CDR1 is MDHEN and CDR2 SYDVKM. V was clipped by 8 bases and J by 4 bases, with 6 bases between them. The CDR3 covers 11 residues. The CDR3 sequence is CASLRYNEQFF. CDR3 sequence (DNA): TGTGCCAGCCTGAGATACAATGAGCAGTTCTTC. The full variable domain, its missing parts supplied by reference TRBV28 and TRBJ2-1, is DVKVTQSSRYLVKRTGEKVFLECVQDMDHENMFWYRQDPGLGLRLIYFSYDVKMKEKGDIPEGYSVSREKKERFSLILESASTNQTSMYLCASLRYNEQFFGPGTRLTVL.

This clonotype was counted ten times or more. The V call is TRBV6-2 or TRBV6-3, the J call TRBJ1-5; a weak D match, TRBD1 (5 bases). The germline V gene has CDR1 MNHEY and CDR2 SVGEGT. Trimming removed 5 bases at V and 5 bases at J, with 13 bases between. The CDR3 contains 14 residues. In DNA, the CDR3 is TGTGCCAGCAGTGAATATGGGGGATATCAGCCCCAGCATTTT. Residues: CASSEYGGYQPQHF.

V gene TRBV5-1 combines with J gene TRBJ1-1, with D possibly matching TRBD1 (5 bases). V lost 5 bases, J lost 2 bases, and 16 bases lay in between. Germline V CDR1 and CDR2: SGHRS, YFSETQ. CDR3 length equals 15 residues. CDR3: CASRDPTELNTEAFF. Written as DNA, the CDR3 is TGCGCCAGCAGGGACCCGACAGAGCTTAACACTGAAGCTTTCTTT. Together with reference TRBV5-1 and TRBJ1-1, the CDR3 gives the full variable domain: KAGVTQTPRYLIKTRGQQVTLSCSPISGHRSVSWYQQTPGQGLQFLFEYFSETQRNKGNFPGRFSGRQFSNSRSEMNVSTLELGDSALYLCASRDPTELNTEAFFGQGTRLTVV.

In regard to this clonotype: A clone one base away is much larger, so this may be a read error. The chain couples TRBV12-3 or TRBV12-4 to TRBJ1-2, with D tentatively TRBD1 (5 bases). This CDR3 is 16 amino acids long. Trimming shortened V by 6 bases and J by 7 bases, and 24 bases separated the two germline ends. The CDR3 loop reads CASSPLSSGPIGGYTF. Here the CDR3 DNA reads TGTGCCAGCAGCCCGTTATCGTCAGGGCCCATCGGTGGCTACACCTTC.

This clonotype was seen repeatedly, ten times or more. This rearrangement joins TRBV12-3 or TRBV12-4 to TRBJ2-5, with a weak D call TRBD1 (5 bases). V was clipped by 3 bases and J by 4 bases, with 9 bases between them. This CDR3 comprises 13 residues. In DNA form, the CDR3 reads TGTGCCAGCAGTTTTAAAAGGGGAGAGACCCAGTACTTC. It is translated as CASSFKRGETQYF.

This clonotype was counted only a few times. The V and J genes are TRBV12-3 or TRBV12-4 and TRBJ1-2; D is ambiguous. The CDR3 extends over 13 amino acids. V shed 6 bases and J shed 2 bases, with 10 bases lying between them. The CDR3 spells CASSHEINYGYTF. The CDR3 DNA reads as TGTGCCAGCAGCCATGAGATAAACTATGGCTACACCTTC.

The sample holds a few counts of this clonotype. The chain carries TRBV29-1 and TRBJ1-4; TRBD1 might be the D (6 bases). Trimming left V 5 bases short and J 3 bases short, with 10 bases between. The germline V gene has CDR1 SQVTM and CDR2 ANQGSEA. The CDR3 spans 13 residues. CDR3 bases: TGCAGCGTTAAAACAGGGCCTAATGAAAAACTGTTTTTT. The encoded protein is CSVKTGPNEKLFF.

In this sample, this clonotype turned up many times. This chain connects TRBV5-1 to TRBJ2-2, with TRBD2 identical over 7 bases. Trimming at V came to 3 bases and at J to 1 base, leaving 9 bases not matched to a gene. From germline, CDR1 is SGHRS and CDR2 YFSETQ. There are 17 residues in the CDR3. DNA for the CDR3: TGCGCCAGCAGCTCGGACACAAAGCGGGAGAACACCGGGGAGCTGTTTTTT. It translates to CASSSDTKRENTGELFF.

This clonotype was seen at least ten times. The chain couples TRBV5-6 to TRBJ2-1, with 11 bases identical to TRBD1. The V segment lost 3 bases and the J segment 7 bases; nucleotides outside the gene matches: 9. The CDR3 runs to 16 residues. Germline assignment: CDR1 SGHDT and CDR2 YYEEEE. This chain's CDR3 is CASSSPGTGGENEQFF. CDR3 coding DNA: TGTGCCAGCAGCTCGCCCGGGACAGGGGGAGAAAATGAGCAGTTCTTC.

This clonotype was counted many times. The V and J genes are TRBV5-1 and TRBJ2-3; TRBD2 matches at 8 bases. Germline assignment: CDR1 SGHRS and CDR2 YFSETQ. Losses at the gene ends were 1 base for V and 4 bases for J; bases not matched to a gene: 2. The CDR3 length is 14 residues. CDR3 amino acids: CASSLREGADTQYF. In DNA, the CDR3 is TGCGCCAGCAGCTTGCGGGAGGGGGCAGATACGCAGTATTTT.

This clonotype was recorded at least ten times. CDR3 nucleotides: TGCGCCAGCAGCTTGGCCGGGACTAGCGGGGGAGCCAACTCCTACGAGCAGTACTTC. This translates into CASSLAGTSGGANSYEQYF. The genes are TRBV5-1 and TRBJ2-7; TRBD2 matches at 14 bases. Per the germline V gene, CDR1 is SGHRS and CDR2 is YFSETQ. V dropped 0 bases and J dropped 0; count of bases not matched to a gene: 8. This CDR3 has 19 amino acids.

This clonotype was observed at least ten times. V is TRBV5-1 and J is TRBJ2-7; 8 positions agree with TRBD1. The CDR3 has 14 residues. The germline gives CDR1 SGHRS, CDR2 YFSETQ. The V segment lost 0 bases and the J segment 5 bases; nucleotides outside the gene matches: 4. The CDR3 loop reads CASSLGTGLHEQYF. CDR3 in DNA: TGCGCCAGCAGCTTGGGGACAGGGCTCCACGAGCAGTACTTC.

This clonotype was picked up many times. The V gene is TRBV5-6, the J gene TRBJ1-6; 8 bases are shared with TRBD1. The ends lost 3 bases at V and 15 bases at J; junction bases unmatched: 8. The CDR3 covers 13 residues. Germline-derived CDR1 and CDR2 are SGHDT and YYEEEE. The CDR3, as DNA: TGTGCCAGCAGCTCCCGTGACAGGGGAGACCTCCACTTT. As protein: CASSSRDRGDLHF.